These 16 T cell receptor beta chains originate from one sample sequenced in a study of blood T cell repertoires in COVID-19. Generated by immunoSEQ multiplex PCR, the TCRdb table keeps only in-frame clones and is missing some. The table lists around 250,000 clones, 80% to 90% of them singletons. What was sequenced was PBMCs or T cells enriched from blood (not recorded which). These TCRs come from a woman between 40 and 55 years old who had been exposed to COVID-19.

V is TRBV3-1 (or the pseudogene TRBV3-2) and J is TRBJ2-2; 11 nucleotides agree with TRBD1. The CDR3 extends over 19 amino acids. J gave up 0 bases and V 1 base, and 7 bases lay outside the gene matches. From germline, CDR1 is LGHDT and CDR2 YNNKEL (reference sequence). The CDR3 sequence is CASSQGGQGVTSNTGELFF. As DNA, the CDR3 is TGTGCCAGCAGCCAAGGGGGACAGGGGGTTACATCGAACACCGGGGAGCTGTTTTTT.

V is TRBV18 and J is TRBJ1-1; D is uncertain. V lost 1 base to trimming and J lost 1 base, with 7 bases between them. Looked up from germline, CDR1 is KGHSH and CDR2 is LQKENI. The CDR3 sequence is 14 residues long. The CDR3 reads CASSPLSGNTEAFF. CDR3 nucleotides: TGTGCCAGCTCACCACTCTCCGGGAACACTGAAGCTTTCTTT.

This chain links TRBV7-3 with TRBJ2-1, with D tentatively TRBD2 (5 bases). This CDR3 is built from 13 residues. Germline CDR1 is SGHTA and CDR2 is FQGTGA. V dropped 6 bases and J dropped 5 bases, with 11 bases sitting between them. The CDR3 sequence: CASRRASDNEQFF. The CDR3 DNA reads TGTGCCAGCAGGAGGGCCTCAGACAATGAGCAGTTCTTC. Full variable domain (remainder filled in from reference TRBV7-3 and TRBJ2-1): GAGVSQTPSNKVTEKGKYVELRCDPISGHTALYWYRQSLGQGPEFLIYFQGTGAADDSGLPNDRFFAVRPEGSVSTLKIQRTERGDSAVYLCASRRASDNEQFFGPGTRLTVL.

This chain uses TRBV7-8 with TRBJ1-1; perhaps TRBD1 as D (6 bases). There are 16 residues in the CDR3. Germline V CDR1 and CDR2: SGHVS, FQNEAQ. The V end lost 3 bases, the J end lost 3 bases, and 17 bases lay between the germline ends. CDR3 protein: CASSLKEGVWDTEAFF. In nucleotides, the CDR3 is TGTGCCAGCAGCTTGAAAGAGGGGGTATGGGACACTGAAGCTTTCTTT.

This clone was detected only a few times. The chain recombines TRBV27 with TRBJ1-2, with no clear D. The CDR3 totals 14 residues. CDR1 and CDR2 from the germline V gene are MNHEY and SMNVEV (reference sequence). V was pared by 1 base and J by 0 bases, with 6 bases between. The CDR3 nucleotides are TGTGCCAGCAGTTTATATCCCACTAACTATGGCTACACCTTC. Translated: CASSLYPTNYGYTF.

This clone has a single count. J is TRBJ1-2 and V is TRBV19; D is perhaps TRBD1 (5 bases). Germline V gene data show CDR1 as LNHDA and CDR2 as SQIVND (reference sequence). The CDR3 covers 14 residues. V was cut by 6 bases and J by 2 bases, with 13 bases left in between. The CDR3 DNA is TGTGCCAGTAGGTACATACCAGGGAACTATGGCTACACCTTC. Translating gives CASRYIPGNYGYTF. Full variable domain (missing parts from reference TRBV19 and TRBJ1-2): DGGITQSPKYLFRKEGQNVTLSCEQNLNHDAMYWYRQDPGQGLRLIYYSQIVNDFQKGDIAEGYSVSREKKESFPLTVTSAQKNPTAFYLCASRYIPGNYGYTFGSGTRLTVV.

The chain joins TRBV18 to TRBJ2-6; no clear D gene. The CDR3 contains 15 residues. Germline-derived CDR1 and CDR2 are KGHSH and LQKENI. V was shortened by 5 bases and J by 0 bases, with 8 bases between the two germline ends. CDR3 loop: CASSSASSGANVLTF. In DNA, the CDR3 is TGTGCCAGCTCATCAGCGAGCTCTGGGGCCAACGTCCTGACTTTC.

This rearrangement joins TRBV4-2 to TRBJ1-2, with 8 bases identical to TRBD1. CDR1 is LGHNA, CDR2 YNFKEQ, per germline. The CDR3 totals 13 residues. Trimming removed 2 bases from V and 10 bases from J; junction bases left unmatched: 6. The CDR3 is CASSQRTGTVYTF. CDR3 nucleotides: TGTGCCAGCAGCCAAAGGACAGGGACCGTCTACACCTTC.

This chain connects TRBV18 to TRBJ1-2; TRBD1 matches 9 bases. This CDR3 contains 15 residues. Trimming removed 1 base from V and 8 bases from J; junction bases left unmatched: 8. Germline V lookup: CDR1 KGHSH, CDR2 LQKENI. CDR3 region: CASSPRGGQGSGYTF. CDR3 nucleotide sequence: TGTGCCAGCTCACCACGGGGGGGACAGGGAAGCGGCTACACCTTC.

This clone was found once. The rearrangement links TRBV19 to TRBJ1-3; TRBD1 aligns across 7 bases. Germline assignment: CDR1 LNHDA and CDR2 SQIVND (reference sequence). The CDR3 is 15 amino acids. V shed 5 bases, J shed 0 bases, and the junction held 4 bases outside the gene matches. The CDR3 sequence is CASSWDSPSGNTIYF. In nucleotides, the CDR3 is TGTGCCAGTAGTTGGGACAGTCCCTCTGGAAACACCATATATTTT.

This clone was seen a single time. Mismatch with germline at one junction end may stem from a read error. The CDR3, as DNA: TGTGCCAGCAGCTTGGTGGGACAGTATAATTCACCCCTCCACTTT. The encoded protein is CASSLVGQYNSPLHF. The chain carries TRBV5-1 and TRBJ1-6; 7 nucleotides align to TRBD1. The CDR3 totals 15 residues. CDR1 and CDR2 from the germline V gene are SGHRS and YFSETQ.

The chain employs TRBV7-2 and TRBJ1-6; 7 nucleotides line up with TRBD1. This CDR3 has 16 amino acids. Germline V gene data show CDR1 as SGHTA and CDR2 as FQGNSA. Trimming at V came to 5 bases and at J to 10 bases, leaving 14 bases not matched to a gene. DNA of the CDR3: TGTGCCAGCAGCGCCTGGGGGGCCAGGGGGGACTCACCCCTCCACTTT. Protein: CASSAWGARGDSPLHF.

V usage is TRBV7-9 and J usage is TRBJ2-2; 10 positions match TRBD2. With 4 bases clipped from V and 1 base from J, the junction kept 6 bases outside the gene matches. The CDR3 totals 17 residues. Germline-derived CDR1 and CDR2 are SEHNR and FQNEAQ (reference sequence). The chain's CDR3 is CASSSVGLAENTGELFF. For the CDR3, the DNA is TGTGCCAGCAGCTCTGTCGGACTAGCGGAGAACACCGGGGAGCTGTTTTTT.

Comment on this clone: A read error may produce the germline difference seen at one junction end. The chain couples TRBV5-1 to TRBJ1-4; D remains ambiguous. Germline CDR1 SGHRS, CDR2 YFSETQ. This CDR3 has 15 residues. CDR3 bases: TGTGCCAGCAGCTTAACGGGGTCGTTGGGTGAAAAACTGTTTTTT. Residues: CASSLTGSLGEKLFF.

This sequence joins TRBV9 and TRBJ1-2; D unclear. CDR3 length: 14 residues. V dropped 0 bases and J dropped 0 bases, with 6 bases sitting between them. The germline V gene encodes CDR1 SGDLS and CDR2 YYNGEE. The CDR3 region has the DNA TGTGCCAGCAGCGTAGGCGGCGCTAACTATGGCTACACCTTC. Its translation: CASSVGGANYGYTF.

Worth noting for this clone: The junction departs from germline at one end; a sequencing error may be responsible. The rearrangement uses TRBV5-1 and TRBJ2-2, with TRBD1 identical over 8 bases. Germline V lookup: CDR1 SGHRS, CDR2 YFSETQ. The CDR3 totals 14 residues. This chain's CDR3 is CASSSTGDTGELFF. The DNA of the CDR3 is TGTGCCAGCAGCTCGACAGGGGACACCGGGGAGCTGTTTTTT.